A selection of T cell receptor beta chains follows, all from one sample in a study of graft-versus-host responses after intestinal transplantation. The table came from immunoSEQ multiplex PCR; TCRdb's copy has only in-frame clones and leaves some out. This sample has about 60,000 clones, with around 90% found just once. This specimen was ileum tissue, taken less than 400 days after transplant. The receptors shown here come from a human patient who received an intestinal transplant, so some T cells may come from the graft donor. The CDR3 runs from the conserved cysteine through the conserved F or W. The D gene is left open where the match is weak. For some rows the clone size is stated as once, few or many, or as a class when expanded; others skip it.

cdr3_aa: CASSPRLVYEQYF
cdr3_nt: TGTGCCAGCAGTCCTCGACTCGTCTACGAGCAGTACTTC
j_call: TRBJ2-7
d_call: -
v_call: TRBV2
clone_size: -

cdr3_aa: CASSRGRSYEQYF
cdr3_nt: TGTGCCAGTTCCCGGGGCCGATCCTACGAGCAGTACTTC
j_call: TRBJ2-7
d_call: -
v_call: TRBV2
clone_size: -

cdr3_aa: CASSLVGRTEAFF
cdr3_nt: TGTGCCAGCAGTTTAGTGGGTAGGACTGAAGCTTTCTTT
j_call: TRBJ1-1
d_call: -
v_call: TRBV28
clone_size: -

cdr3_aa: CASSPRGRFQETQYF
cdr3_nt: TGTGCCAGCAGCCCGAGGGGGAGATTCCAAGAGACCCAGTACTTC
j_call: TRBJ2-5
d_call: -
v_call: TRBV4-2
clone_size: -

cdr3_aa: CASSTPGPNYGYTF
cdr3_nt: TGTGCCAGCAGTACGCCGGGCCCAAACTATGGCTACACCTTC
j_call: TRBJ1-2
d_call: -
v_call: TRBV6-5
clone_size: -

cdr3_aa: CASRILAGWPGELFF
cdr3_nt: TGTGCCAGCAGGATACTAGCGGGATGGCCCGGGGAGCTGTTTTTT
j_call: TRBJ2-2
d_call: TRBD2
v_call: TRBV2
clone_size: -

cdr3_aa: CASSCLGYLAPTDSYEQYF
cdr3_nt: TGTGCCAGCAGTTGTTTGGGATATTTGGCCCCGACAGACTCCTACGAGCAGTACTTC
j_call: TRBJ2-7
d_call: -
v_call: TRBV28
clone_size: once

cdr3_aa: CASSIGWDSTYEQYF
cdr3_nt: TGTGCCAGCAGCATCGGCTGGGACAGTACCTACGAGCAGTACTTC
j_call: TRBJ2-7
d_call: -
v_call: TRBV21-1
clone_size: -

cdr3_aa: CASSLAGGPTGELFF
cdr3_nt: TGTGCTAGCAGCTTAGCGGGAGGGCCCACCGGGGAGCTGTTTTTT
j_call: TRBJ2-2
d_call: TRBD2
v_call: TRBV7-7
clone_size: once

cdr3_aa: CASTPNEKLFF
cdr3_nt: TGTGCCAGCACTCCTAATGAAAAACTGTTTTTT
j_call: TRBJ1-4
d_call: -
v_call: TRBV27
clone_size: -

cdr3_aa: CASSLGPGTGGYNEQFF
cdr3_nt: TGTGCCAGCAGCTTAGGGCCCGGGACAGGGGGCTACAATGAGCAGTTCTTC
j_call: TRBJ2-1
d_call: TRBD1
v_call: TRBV13
clone_size: -

cdr3_aa: CASEGLWEQYF
cdr3_nt: TGTGCCAGCGAAGGTCTGTGGGAGCAGTACTTC
j_call: TRBJ2-7
d_call: -
v_call: TRBV6-1
clone_size: -

cdr3_aa: CASSFPPSNEKLFF
cdr3_nt: TGTGCCAGCAGCTTCCCCCCCTCTAATGAAAAACTGTTTTTT
j_call: TRBJ1-4
d_call: -
v_call: TRBV5-4
clone_size: -

cdr3_aa: CASSEEGANGYTF
cdr3_nt: TGTGCCAGCAGTGAAGAGGGGGCGAATGGCTACACCTTC
j_call: TRBJ1-2
d_call: TRBD1
v_call: TRBV6-1
clone_size: -

cdr3_aa: CARSLGPGPKGQPQHF
cdr3_nt: TGTGCCAGAAGCTTGGGTCCAGGGCCCAAGGGGCAGCCCCAGCATTTT
j_call: TRBJ1-5
d_call: -
v_call: TRBV5-3
clone_size: -

cdr3_aa: CASSHPRQGVMDEQYF
cdr3_nt: TGCGCCAGCAGCCATCCAAGACAGGGGGTGATGGACGAGCAGTACTTC
j_call: TRBJ2-7
d_call: TRBD1
v_call: TRBV4-1
clone_size: -

cdr3_aa: CASSSWTGTPIYNEQFF
cdr3_nt: TGTGCCAGCAGCTCGTGGACAGGGACCCCAATTTACAATGAGCAGTTCTTC
j_call: TRBJ2-1
d_call: TRBD1
v_call: TRBV11-2
clone_size: -

cdr3_aa: CASSLVGYETQYF
cdr3_nt: TGTGCCAGCAGCTTAGTGGGATATGAGACCCAGTACTTC
j_call: TRBJ2-5
d_call: -
v_call: TRBV11-2
clone_size: -

cdr3_aa: CASSEGQHSNQPQHF
cdr3_nt: TGTGCCAGCAGTGAGGGACAGCATAGCAATCAGCCCCAGCATTTT
j_call: TRBJ1-5
d_call: TRBD1
v_call: TRBV6-1
clone_size: -

cdr3_aa: CAWGDRVWHEQYF
cdr3_nt: TGTGCCTGGGGGGACAGGGTCTGGCACGAGCAGTACTTC
j_call: TRBJ2-7
d_call: TRBD1
v_call: TRBV30
clone_size: -

cdr3_aa: CSVEGVGDLGYGYTF
cdr3_nt: TGCAGCGTTGAAGGGGTTGGGGATCTGGGCTATGGCTACACCTTC
j_call: TRBJ1-2
d_call: -
v_call: TRBV29-1
clone_size: -

cdr3_aa: CASSRGNEQYF
cdr3_nt: TGTGCCAGCAGCAGGGGCAACGAGCAGTACTTC
j_call: TRBJ2-7
d_call: -
v_call: TRBV6-6
clone_size: -

cdr3_aa: CASSWGNVFTDTQYF
cdr3_nt: TGCGCCAGCAGCTGGGGAAACGTTTTCACAGATACGCAGTATTTT
j_call: TRBJ2-3
d_call: -
v_call: TRBV5-1
clone_size: few

cdr3_aa: CASTLQMGMNTEAFF
cdr3_nt: TGCGCCAGCACCCTTCAAATGGGGATGAACACTGAAGCTTTCTTT
j_call: TRBJ1-1
d_call: -
v_call: TRBV5-1
clone_size: -

cdr3_aa: CSVRGERSYNEQFF
cdr3_nt: TGCAGCGTTAGGGGGGAGCGATCCTACAATGAGCAGTTCTTC
j_call: TRBJ2-1
d_call: -
v_call: TRBV29-1
clone_size: -

cdr3_aa: CASSPLSGRGYEQYF
cdr3_nt: TGTGCCAGCAGCCCACTTAGCGGGAGGGGCTACGAGCAGTACTTC
j_call: TRBJ2-7
d_call: TRBD2
v_call: TRBV6-1
clone_size: -

cdr3_aa: CASSPGDRGTEAFF
cdr3_nt: TGTGCCAGCAGCCCCGGGGACAGGGGAACTGAAGCTTTCTTT
j_call: TRBJ1-1
d_call: TRBD1
v_call: TRBV5-4
clone_size: -

cdr3_aa: CASRGLAGARTDTQYF
cdr3_nt: TGTGCCAGCAGGGGACTAGCGGGGGCCCGGACAGATACGCAGTATTTT
j_call: TRBJ2-3
d_call: TRBD2
v_call: TRBV2
clone_size: -

cdr3_aa: CASSLRGTGGTDTQYF
cdr3_nt: TGCGCCAGCAGCCTGAGGGGGACAGGGGGCACAGATACGCAGTATTTT
j_call: TRBJ2-3
d_call: TRBD1
v_call: TRBV5-1
clone_size: -

cdr3_aa: CASSSPEGGGPDIQYF
cdr3_nt: TGTGCCAGCAGCTCCCCCGAGGGGGGAGGGCCTGACATTCAGTACTTC
j_call: TRBJ2-4
d_call: -
v_call: TRBV5-4
clone_size: -

cdr3_aa: CASSQGVNTEAFF
cdr3_nt: TGTGCCAGCAGCCAAGGGGTTAACACTGAAGCTTTCTTT
j_call: TRBJ1-1
d_call: -
v_call: TRBV9
clone_size: -

cdr3_aa: CASSAGAYEQYF
cdr3_nt: TGTGCCAGCAGTGCCGGGGCGTACGAGCAGTACTTC
j_call: TRBJ2-7
d_call: -
v_call: TRBV2
clone_size: -

cdr3_aa: CASSQDWLAGGGETQYF
cdr3_nt: TGCGCCAGCAGCCAAGATTGGCTAGCGGGAGGGGGAGAGACCCAGTACTTC
j_call: TRBJ2-5
d_call: TRBD2
v_call: TRBV4-1
clone_size: -